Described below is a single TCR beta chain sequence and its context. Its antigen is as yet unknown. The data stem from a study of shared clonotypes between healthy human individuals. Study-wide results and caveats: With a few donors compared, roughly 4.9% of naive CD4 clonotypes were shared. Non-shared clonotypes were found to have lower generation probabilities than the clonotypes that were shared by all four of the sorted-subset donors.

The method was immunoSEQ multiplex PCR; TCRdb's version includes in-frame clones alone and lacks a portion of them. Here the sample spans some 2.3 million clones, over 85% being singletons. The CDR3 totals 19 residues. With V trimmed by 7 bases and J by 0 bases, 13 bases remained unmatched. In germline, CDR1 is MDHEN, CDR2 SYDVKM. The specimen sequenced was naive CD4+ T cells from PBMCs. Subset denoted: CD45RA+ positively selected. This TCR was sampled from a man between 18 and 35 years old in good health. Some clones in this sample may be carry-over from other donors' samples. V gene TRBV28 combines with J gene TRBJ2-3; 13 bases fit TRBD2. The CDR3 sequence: CASTGLAGAGAFSTDTQYF. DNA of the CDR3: TGTGCCAGCACAGGACTAGCGGGAGCCGGGGCTTTTAGCACAGATACGCAGTATTTT. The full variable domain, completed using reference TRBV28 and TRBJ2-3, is DVKVTQSSRYLVKRTGEKVFLECVQDMDHENMFWYRQDPGLGLRLIYFSYDVKMKEKGDIPEGYSVSREKKERFSLILESASTNQTSMYLCASTGLAGAGAFSTDTQYFGPGTRLTVL.